This T cell receptor (beta chain) was found in a study of post-analysis software for immune sequencing data (dated by TCRdb to 2014 to 2015). With respect to the entire study: Relapsing-remitting, secondary progressive and progressive-relapsing multiple sclerosis were recorded as disease courses, and subtype annotation was lacking for some patients. The patient repertoires were set against around eleven previously published healthy control repertoires from donors whose ages ranged from roughly 6 to 27 years. A subset of samples was prepared in parallel using single-end sample barcoding, then pooled and co-amplified after Illumina adapter ligation. Broader findings and caveats from the paper: Significantly lower normalized Chao1 diversity was found in multiple sclerosis patients than in controls, suggesting substantial peripheral T-cell clonal expansion. Patients showed significantly higher frequencies than controls for roughly 5 TRBV segments, among them TRBV5-6, TRBV5-1 and TRBV20-1. The multiple sclerosis patient group was slightly younger than the control group. Direct clustering with F measure showed strong co-clustering of samples prepared in the same batch, prompting a batch-effect correction.

The time point tag for this specimen amounts to: second blood draw from one MS patient after hematopoietic stem cell transplantation. To demonstrate the VDJtools post-analysis software, TCR beta repertoires were profiled from the peripheral blood of more than ten young patients with multiple sclerosis. The multiple sclerosis patients were children and adolescents ranging in age from roughly 6 to 15 years. The CDR1 and CDR2 encoded by the germline V gene are MNHEY and SVGAGI. The CDR3 covers 15 residues, taking in both the cysteine and the phenylalanine. Of all the DNA, just the CDR3 is kept, 45 bases in frame from base 1. The junction shows trimming of 2 bases on V and 7 bases on J, plus 17 bases between the germline ends. Receptor libraries were prepared by PCR. The sequencer listed for this sample is Illumina HiSeq 2500. To reduce PCR and sequencing biases, unique molecular identifiers were built into the TCR beta cDNA libraries. Some 500,000 cDNA molecules were obtained for every 1 to 10 million input T cells, so each molecule roughly corresponded to one T cell. The patient libraries were prepared and sequenced using the same protocol as the earlier healthy control dataset. Samples belonging to the same batch were prepared together, multiplexed and sequenced on a shared HiSeq lane. Per the original workflow: Raw barcoded reads were processed with MIGEC, and single-read molecular identifier groups were discarded before consensus assembly and CDR3 extraction. Clonotype tables were post-analysed with VDJtools, normalizing diversity by down-sampling all datasets to the smallest sample size. To correct batch-related cross-sample contamination, repertoire overlap clustering matched CDR3 amino acid sequences but not nucleotide sequences. In-frame beta chains were kept once TCRdb had trimmed the public reads at Q25 with fastp and called clones with MiXCR. When rows share a CDR3 protein, they turn into one entry using the most common DNA and genes. These V and J calls rely on TCRdb rather than the paper's analysis. Recorded for this sample are around 150,000 distinct CDR3 sequences; about 34% of them occurred a single time. The ten largest clones represent under 30% of the sample.

Remarks on this clonotype: Its antigen specificity is not known. Base qualities are not provided; no much larger clone lies one nucleotide away.

Source: blood, taken after autologous hematopoietic stem cell transplantation. The clonotype originates from a girl aged 10-17 years with multiple sclerosis. Donor details come from another sample of the same person, matched by shared clones. Recombination linked TRBV6-5 to TRBJ1-2, with an unclear D gene assignment. The CDR3 sequence is CASSYQLKGTGGYTF. The bases read TGTGCCAGCAGTTACCAGTTGAAGGGCACCGGTGGCTACACCTTC.